This T cell receptor (beta chain) stems from a study of T cells in localized non-small cell lung cancer. In regard to this clone: The target antigen is unknown.

Germline CDR1 is SQVTM and CDR2 is ANQGSEA. The CDR3 consists of 12 residues. Unmatched junction bases numbered 7, after V lost 7 bases and J lost 5 bases. Study-level points and caveats: Elevated circulating T cell density in blood was associated with longer overall survival. Appearance in adjacent lung was seen for a median around 58 of the top 100 tumor clones. Owing to sequencing of a solitary tumor region, heterogeneity cannot be discounted. Peak T cell clonality was found in uninvolved adjacent lung, exceeding tumor.

Repertoires were generated with immunoSEQ multiplex PCR, while TCRdb's copy carries only in-frame clones and drops some. The table has around 90,000 clones, over 70% seen once. The receptor comes from a man aged 35 to 70 with stage II squamous cell lung carcinoma. Sequenced material: PBMCs, taken before any cancer treatment. The chain recombines TRBV29-1 with TRBJ2-7; 8 bases match TRBD1. This CDR3 reads CSGAGGGHEQYF. CDR3 in DNA: TGCAGCGGGGCAGGGGGCGGGCACGAGCAGTACTTC.